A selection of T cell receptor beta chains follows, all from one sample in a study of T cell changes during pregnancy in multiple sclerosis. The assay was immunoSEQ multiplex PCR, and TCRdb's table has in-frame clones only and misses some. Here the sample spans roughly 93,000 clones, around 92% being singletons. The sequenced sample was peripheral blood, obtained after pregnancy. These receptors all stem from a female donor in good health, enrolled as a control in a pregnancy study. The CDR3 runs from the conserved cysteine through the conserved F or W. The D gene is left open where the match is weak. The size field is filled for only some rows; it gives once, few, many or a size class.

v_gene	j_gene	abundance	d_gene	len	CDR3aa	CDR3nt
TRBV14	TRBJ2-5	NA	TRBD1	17	CASSQVRGTGGQETQYF	TGTGCCAGCAGCCAAGTACGCGGTACAGGGGGCCAAGAGACCCAGTACTTC
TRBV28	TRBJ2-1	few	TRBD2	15	CASSDLAGGYNEQFF	TGTGCCAGCAGTGATCTAGCGGGAGGCTACAATGAGCAGTTCTTC
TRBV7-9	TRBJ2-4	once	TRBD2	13	CASSSSSGGLGYF	TGTGCCAGCAGCTCCTCTAGCGGGGGCCTGGGGTACTTC
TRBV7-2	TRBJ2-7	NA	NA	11	CASSLISEQYF	TGTGCCAGCAGCTTAATTAGCGAGCAGTACTTC
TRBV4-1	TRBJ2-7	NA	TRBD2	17	CASSHTRTSGRWHEQYF	TGCGCCAGCAGCCACACTAGGACTAGCGGGAGATGGCACGAGCAGTACTTC
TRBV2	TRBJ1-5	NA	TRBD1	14	CASSTGTANQPQHF	TGTGCCAGCAGCACCGGGACAGCAAATCAGCCCCAGCATTTT
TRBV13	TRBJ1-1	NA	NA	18	CASSLYSQGRGQRTEAFF	TGTGCCAGCAGCTTATATTCGCAGGGCCGGGGACAAAGGACTGAAGCTTTCTTT
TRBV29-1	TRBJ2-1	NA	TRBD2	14	CSGQGLAGSGWQFF	TGCAGCGGCCAGGGACTAGCGGGAAGTGGTTGGCAGTTCTTC
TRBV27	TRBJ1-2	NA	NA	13	CASRTGFGYGYTF	TGTGCCAGCAGAACAGGGTTTGGCTATGGCTACACCTTC
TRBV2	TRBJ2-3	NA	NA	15	CASSYDTFSTDTQYF	TGTGCCAGCAGTTATGACACATTCAGCACAGATACGCAGTATTTT
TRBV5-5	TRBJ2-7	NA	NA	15	CASSLAAGNSYEQYF	TGTGCCAGCAGCTTGGCTGCAGGGAACTCCTACGAGCAGTACTTC
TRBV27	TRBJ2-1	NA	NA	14	CASSTYLLDNEQFF	TGTGCCAGCAGTACTTATTTGCTCGACAATGAGCAGTTCTTC
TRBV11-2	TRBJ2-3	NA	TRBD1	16	CASSLSGQAITDTQYF	TGTGCCAGCAGCTTAAGCGGACAGGCGATCACAGATACGCAGTATTTT
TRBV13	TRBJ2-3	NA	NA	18	CASSSSPLQPRGTDTQYF	TGTGCCAGCAGCTCATCCCCCCTCCAGCCCCGGGGCACAGATACGCAGTATTTT
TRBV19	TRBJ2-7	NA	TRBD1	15	CASSTSGGQAYEQYF	TGTGCCAGTAGTACTTCTGGAGGACAGGCCTACGAGCAGTACTTC
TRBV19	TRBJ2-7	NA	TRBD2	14	CASSIERGGREQYF	TGTGCCAGTAGTATTGAGCGGGGGGGCCGCGAGCAGTACTTC
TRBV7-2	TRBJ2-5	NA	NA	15	CASSRLDRDQETQYF	TGTGCCAGCAGCCGCTTAGACAGAGACCAAGAGACCCAGTACTTC
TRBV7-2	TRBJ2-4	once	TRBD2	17	CASSPRGAGGSKNIQYF	TGTGCCAGCAGCCCACGGGGAGCGGGAGGGTCCAAAAACATTCAGTACTTC
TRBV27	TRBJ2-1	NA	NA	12	CASSFGAGEQFF	TGTGCCAGCAGTTTTGGGGCAGGAGAGCAGTTCTTC
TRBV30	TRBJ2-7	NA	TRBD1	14	CAWRGGTGGLEQYF	TGTGCCTGGAGGGGGGGGACAGGGGGTTTGGAGCAGTACTTC
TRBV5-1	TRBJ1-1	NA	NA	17	CASSFREWPSTDIEAFF	TGCGCCAGCAGCTTTCGCGAATGGCCCTCGACAGATATTGAAGCTTTCTTT
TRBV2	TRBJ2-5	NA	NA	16	CASCSRAPRVQETQYF	TGTGCCAGCTGTTCCCGGGCGCCGAGGGTTCAAGAGACCCAGTACTTC
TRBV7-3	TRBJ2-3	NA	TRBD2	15	CASSLAGGSTDTQYF	TGTGCCAGCAGCCTAGCGGGGGGGAGCACAGATACGCAGTATTTT
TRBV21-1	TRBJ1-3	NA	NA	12	CASPGLGNTIYF	TGTGCCAGCCCAGGGTTGGGAAACACCATATATTTT
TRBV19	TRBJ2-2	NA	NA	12	CASSQGPGELFF	TGTGCCAGTAGTCAGGGTCCCGGGGAGCTGTTTTTT
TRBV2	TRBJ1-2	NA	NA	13	CASSSHSYYGYTF	TGTGCCAGCAGTTCCCACTCCTACTATGGCTACACCTTC